This entry lists 22 T cell receptor beta chains sequenced from one sample in a study of identical twins. A single record per CDR3 protein comes from TCRdb applying MiXCR to the 5' RACE reads. The table has approximately 600,000 distinct CDR3 sequences, roughly 9.5% seen once. These sequences were also reported in another study, on yellow fever vaccine responses in identical twins.

The sequenced sample consisted of PBMCs. The receptor source for this set is a woman aged 18-29 years in good health.

This clonotype was observed at least ten times. This rearrangement joins TRBV12-3 or TRBV12-4 to TRBJ2-7; 10 bases agree with TRBD1. With 6 bases clipped from V and 3 bases from J, the junction kept 5 bases outside the gene matches. This CDR3 is 14 amino acids long. In DNA form, the CDR3 reads TGTGCCAGCAGCCGAGGACAGGGGGTCTACGAGCAGTACTTC. It yields the protein CASSRGQGVYEQYF.

The genes are TRBV20-1 and TRBJ2-7, with D possibly matching TRBD2 (5 bases). The V and J ends lost 0 bases and 7 bases respectively, with 19 bases between them. Germline V lookup: CDR1 DFQATT, CDR2 SNEGSKA (reference sequence). The CDR3 loop spans 15 amino acids. The CDR3 here is CSARDRAARRWEQYF. The CDR3 coding sequence is TGCAGTGCTAGAGATAGGGCGGCCAGGAGGTGGGAGCAGTACTTC.

The CDR3 sequence is CASSWSMSSGNRDYEQYF. CDR3 nucleotide sequence: TGTGCCAGCAGTTGGTCTATGTCCTCCGGGAACAGGGACTACGAGCAGTACTTC. The chain is built from TRBV6-2 or TRBV6-3 and TRBJ2-7; D is possibly TRBD1 (6 bases). Trimming left V 4 bases short and J 3 bases short, with 25 bases between. This CDR3 has 18 residues. The germline gives CDR1 MNHEY, CDR2 SVGEGT.

This clonotype was seen ten or more times. The V gene is TRBV5-1, the J gene TRBJ2-7, with D tentatively TRBD1 or TRBD2 (5 bases each). CDR1 is SGHRS, CDR2 YFSETQ, per germline. The CDR3 runs to 16 residues. The V gene lost 2 bases and the J gene lost 2 bases, with 17 bases spanning the gap. CDR3 sequence: CASSLSGTLVTYEQYF. The CDR3 DNA follows: TGCGCCAGCAGCTTATCGGGGACCCTTGTGACCTACGAGCAGTACTTC. Supplemented by reference TRBV5-1 and TRBJ2-7, the full variable domain reads KAGVTQTPRYLIKTRGQQVTLSCSPISGHRSVSWYQQTPGQGLQFLFEYFSETQRNKGNFPGRFSGRQFSNSRSEMNVSTLELGDSALYLCASSLSGTLVTYEQYFGPGTRLTVT.

This clonotype has just a few counts. The rearrangement joins TRBV5-1 to TRBJ2-7, with 10 bases identical to TRBD1. Per germline, CDR1 SGHRS and CDR2 YFSETQ. This CDR3 region has 16 residues. J gave up 6 bases and V 0 bases, and 9 bases lay outside the gene matches. The CDR3: CASSLARGQGFREQYF. The CDR3 coding sequence is TGCGCCAGCAGCTTGGCCAGGGGACAGGGGTTTCGCGAGCAGTACTTC.

This clonotype was recorded many times. The chain combines TRBV7-9 with TRBJ2-1, with TRBD2 as a possible D gene (5 bases). This CDR3 is 13 amino acids long. In germline, CDR1 is SEHNR, CDR2 FQNEAQ (reference sequence). V lost 7 bases and J lost 9, with 16 bases in between. The CDR3 spells CASTPPVRVEQFF. CDR3 nucleotide sequence: TGTGCCAGCACCCCACCCGTGCGGGTTGAGCAGTTCTTC.

This clonotype occurred many times. The CDR3 sequence: CAIGTSGTLGYEQFF. CDR3 DNA sequence: TGTGCCATTGGGACTAGCGGGACCCTTGGCTATGAGCAGTTCTTC. V usage is TRBV10-3 and J usage is TRBJ2-1; 13 bases are a match to TRBD2. Germline loops: CDR1 ENHRY, CDR2 SYGVKD. The CDR3 extends over 15 amino acids. The junction had 10 bases not matched to a gene; V was cut back by 9 bases and J by 8 bases.

This rearrangement joins TRBV20-1 to TRBJ2-7; 13 bases are a match to TRBD2. CDR1 DFQATT and CDR2 SNEGSKA come from the germline V gene (reference sequence). The CDR3 loop spans 14 amino acids. J gave up 3 bases and V 8 bases, and 7 bases lay outside the gene matches. CDR3 DNA: TGCAGTCAGGAACTAGCGGGGGGGCTCTACGAGCAGTACTTC. This codes for CSQELAGGLYEQYF.

This clonotype appeared a few times. The chain links TRBV20-1 to TRBJ1-1; 7 bases are a match to TRBD1. J lost 2 bases, V lost 6 bases, and 21 bases had no gene match. CDR1 and CDR2 (germline): DFQATT, SNEGSKA (reference sequence). The CDR3 length is 18 residues. The CDR3 sequence: CSAVPSLPGQSFNTEAFF. CDR3 DNA sequence: TGCAGTGCCGTACCCTCCCTACCGGGACAGTCTTTTAACACTGAAGCTTTCTTT.

The chain joins TRBV29-1 to TRBJ2-7; 9 nucleotides match TRBD1. Germline loops: CDR1 SQVTM, CDR2 ANQGSEA. J gave up 1 base and V 6 bases, and 4 bases lay outside the gene matches. The CDR3 is 13 amino acids. For the CDR3, the DNA is TGCAGCGTCCAGGACAGGGGTTCCTACGAGCAGTACTTC. This encodes CSVQDRGSYEQYF.

The gene calls are TRBV12-3 or TRBV12-4 and TRBJ1-5; 7 nucleotides match TRBD1. The CDR3 spans 13 residues. V lost 6 bases to trimming and J lost 6 bases; unmatched junction nucleotides: 5. The CDR3 is CASRAGGGQPQHF. In DNA form, the CDR3 reads TGTGCCAGCAGGGCAGGGGGAGGTCAGCCCCAGCATTTT.

The CDR3, as DNA: TGTGCCAGCAGCGGTCTAGCGGGAGTAAGCAATGAGCAGTTCTTC. The encoded protein is CASSGLAGVSNEQFF. The rearrangement uses TRBV7-2 and TRBJ2-1, with 10 bases lining up with TRBD2. V dropped 5 bases and J dropped 6; count of bases not matched to a gene: 7. This CDR3 region has 15 residues. Germline V CDR1 and CDR2: SGHTA, FQGNSA.

This clonotype was seen ten or more times. The chain employs TRBV7-8 and TRBJ1-3; D remains ambiguous. The CDR3 has 17 amino acids. V lost 1 base and J lost 0, with 13 bases in between. Germline V gives CDR1 SGHVS, CDR2 FQNEAQ. CDR3 amino acids: CASSLEAGPLSGNTIYF. The CDR3 coding sequence is TGTGCCAGCAGCTTAGAGGCGGGTCCCCTCTCTGGAAACACCATATATTTT.

This clonotype was seen only once. The V and J genes are TRBV4-2 and TRBJ2-7; 9 bases agree with TRBD1. Germline CDR1 is LGHNA and CDR2 is YNFKEQ. The CDR3 consists of 14 residues. The V and J ends lost 2 bases and 5 bases, in that order; junction bases with no gene match: 4. CDR3 sequence reads: CASSQQQGANEQYF. The CDR3 DNA follows: TGTGCCAGCAGCCAACAACAGGGGGCTAACGAGCAGTACTTC.

The V gene is TRBV5-1, the J gene TRBJ2-3, with 11 bases lining up with TRBD1. CDR3 length equals 15 residues. J gave up 8 bases and V 5 bases, and 10 bases lay outside the gene matches. From germline, CDR1 is SGHRS and CDR2 YFSETQ. This chain's CDR3 is CASSLQGTGGITQYF. CDR3 in DNA: TGCGCCAGCAGTCTCCAAGGGACAGGGGGAATTACGCAGTATTTT.

V is TRBV7-9 and J is TRBJ1-2, with 9 bases aligning to TRBD1. Trimming took 1 base from V and 2 from J; bases not matched to a gene: 8. Germline V lookup: CDR1 SEHNR, CDR2 FQNEAQ (reference sequence). The CDR3 extends over 17 amino acids. CDR3 region: CASSLDALGQGNYGYTF. The CDR3 DNA reads as TGTGCCAGCAGCTTAGATGCGTTGGGACAGGGAAACTATGGCTACACCTTC.

The chain joins TRBV21-1 to TRBJ1-4; TRBD1, the D gene given by the table, was not confirmed from the DNA. TRBV21-1 is deemed a pseudogene. The CDR3 has 20 amino acids. The CDR3 DNA follows: TGTGCCAGCAGCAAACCGAGCCGGGACAGGGGGGATTCAACTAATGAAAAACTGTTTTTT. It specifies CASSKPSRDRGDSTNEKLFF.

This clonotype was counted at least ten times. J is TRBJ2-3 and V is TRBV4-3; D perhaps matches TRBD2 (5 bases). This CDR3 region has 17 residues. Deletions cut 4 bases from V and 5 bases from J, with 22 bases between. Germline values: CDR1 LGHNA, CDR2 YSLEER. The CDR3: CASSPTAGGRGVDTQYF. The CDR3 region has the DNA TGCGCCAGCAGCCCCACGGCGGGCGGACGAGGCGTAGATACGCAGTATTTT.

This chain connects TRBV2 to TRBJ2-1; 7 bases fit TRBD2. Germline CDR1 reads SNHLY; CDR2 reads FYNNEI. The CDR3 has 18 amino acids. The CDR3 DNA is TGTACCTGCAGTTTTCTCGCGGGAGAAACCTACCCTTACAATGAGCAGTTCTTC. Translating gives CTCSFLAGETYPYNEQFF.

The V call is TRBV12-3 or TRBV12-4, the J call TRBJ1-1, with no clear D. The CDR3 has 13 amino acids. Between the trimmed V and J ends, which lost 5 bases and 2 bases, there was a span of 9 bases. The CDR3 is CASSIHKNTEAFF. CDR3 coding DNA: TGTGCCAGCAGTATCCATAAAAACACTGAAGCTTTCTTT.

This clonotype has at least ten counts. The J gene is TRBJ2-1, the V gene TRBV10-3; D not certain. This CDR3 region has 14 residues. The germline V and J ends were trimmed by 0 bases and 3 bases, with 6 bases remaining between them. The germline V gene has CDR1 ENHRY and CDR2 SYGVKD. The chain's CDR3 is CAISESSRYNEQFF. DNA for the CDR3: TGTGCCATCAGTGAGTCATCCCGCTACAATGAGCAGTTCTTC.

The chain uses TRBV20-1 and TRBJ2-1; 7 bases are shared with TRBD2. The germline gives CDR1 DFQATT, CDR2 SNEGSKA (reference sequence). With V trimmed by 5 bases and J by 7 bases, 11 bases remained unmatched. This CDR3 is built from 14 residues. CDR3 in DNA: TGCAGTGCTGTCCGTGGGAGGGCCGGAAATGAGCAGTTCTTC. This translates into CSAVRGRAGNEQFF.